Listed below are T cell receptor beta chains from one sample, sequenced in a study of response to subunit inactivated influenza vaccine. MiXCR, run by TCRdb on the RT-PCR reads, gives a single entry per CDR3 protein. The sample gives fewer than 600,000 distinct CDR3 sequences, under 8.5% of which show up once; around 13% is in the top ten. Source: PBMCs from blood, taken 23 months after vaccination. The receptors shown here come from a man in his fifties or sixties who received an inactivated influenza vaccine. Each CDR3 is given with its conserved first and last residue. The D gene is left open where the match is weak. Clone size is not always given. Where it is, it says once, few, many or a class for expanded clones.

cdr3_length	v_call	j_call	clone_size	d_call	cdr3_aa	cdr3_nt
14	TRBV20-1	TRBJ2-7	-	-	CSATGTLLSYEQYF	TGCAGTGCTACCGGGACTCTCCTCTCCTACGAGCAGTACTTC
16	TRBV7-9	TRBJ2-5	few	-	CASSPPNTGWGETQYF	TGTGCCAGCAGCCCTCCGAATACAGGGTGGGGAGAGACCCAGTACTTC
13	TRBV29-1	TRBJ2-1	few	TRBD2	CSVGGGFYNEQFF	TGCAGCGTTGGGGGGGGATTCTACAATGAGCAGTTCTTC
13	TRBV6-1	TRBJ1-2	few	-	CASSEQTAPGYTF	TGTGCCAGCAGTGAACAGACAGCACCTGGCTACACCTTC
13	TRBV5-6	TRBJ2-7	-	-	CASSPGDAYEQYF	TGTGCCAGCAGCCCCGGAGACGCCTACGAGCAGTACTTC
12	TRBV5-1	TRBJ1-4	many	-	CASSLVGEKLFF	TGCGCCAGCAGCTTGGTAGGAGAAAAACTGTTTTTT
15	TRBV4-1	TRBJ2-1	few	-	CASSPSAAPLHEQFF	TGCGCCAGCAGCCCCTCTGCGGCACCCCTACATGAGCAGTTCTTC
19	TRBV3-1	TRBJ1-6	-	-	CASSQLGQGRSSYNSPLHF	TGTGCCAGCAGCCAACTGGGGCAGGGACGGAGCTCCTATAATTCACCCCTCCACTTT
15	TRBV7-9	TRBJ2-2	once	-	CASSSGGRNTGELFF	TGTGCCAGCAGCTCAGGAGGACGGAACACCGGGGAGCTGTTTTTT
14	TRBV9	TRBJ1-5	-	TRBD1	CASSVPQGLWPQHF	TGTGCCAGCAGCGTACCACAGGGGCTTTGGCCCCAGCATTTT
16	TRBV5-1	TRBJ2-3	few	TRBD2	CASSLIAGGGTDTQYF	TGCGCCAGCAGCTTGATTGCGGGGGGGGGCACAGATACGCAGTATTTT
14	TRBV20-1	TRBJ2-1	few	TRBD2	CSARASGFYNEQFF	TGCAGTGCTAGAGCTAGCGGATTCTACAATGAGCAGTTCTTC
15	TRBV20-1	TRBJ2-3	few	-	CSARDYGRGTDTQYF	TGCAGTGCTAGAGATTACGGCAGGGGCACAGATACGCAGTATTTT
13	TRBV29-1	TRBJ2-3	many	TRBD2	CSVESGGAHTQYF	TGCAGCGTTGAAAGCGGGGGGGCCCATACGCAGTATTTT
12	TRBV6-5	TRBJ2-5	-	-	CAVGGAQETQYF	TGTGCCGTCGGGGGTGCTCAAGAGACCCAGTACTTC
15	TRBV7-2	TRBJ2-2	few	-	CASSRTARHTGELFF	TGTGCCAGCAGTCGCACCGCGAGACACACCGGGGAGCTGTTTTTT
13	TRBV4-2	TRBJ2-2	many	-	CASTPGGAGELFF	TGTGCCAGCACCCCCGGGGGTGCCGGGGAGCTGTTTTTT
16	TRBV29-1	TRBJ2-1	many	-	CSVEGGGTQGFNEQFF	TGCAGCGTTGAAGGGGGAGGGACTCAGGGGTTCAATGAGCAGTTCTTC
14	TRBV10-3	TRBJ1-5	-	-	CAIPTTARNQPQHF	TGTGCCATCCCCACCACAGCCCGCAATCAGCCCCAGCATTTT
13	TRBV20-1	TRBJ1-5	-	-	CSARLQGRQPQHF	TGCAGTGCTAGACTCCAGGGGAGGCAGCCCCAGCATTTT
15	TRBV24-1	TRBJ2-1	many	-	CATSDPRVRPNEQFF	TGTGCCACCAGTGATCCAAGGGTTAGACCGAATGAGCAGTTCTTC
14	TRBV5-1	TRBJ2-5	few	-	CASSLFREQETQYF	TGCGCCAGCAGCTTGTTCAGAGAACAAGAGACCCAGTACTTC
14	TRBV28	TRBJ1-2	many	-	CASSPPSRGGGYTF	TGTGCCAGCAGTCCACCCAGTCGGGGAGGAGGCTACACCTTC
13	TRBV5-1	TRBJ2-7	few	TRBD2	CASSGGSTGEQYF	TGCGCCAGCAGCGGCGGGAGTACGGGCGAGCAGTACTTC
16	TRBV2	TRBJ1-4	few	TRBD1	CATKGGSDRGTEKLFF	TGTGCCACCAAAGGGGGATCCGACAGGGGAACTGAAAAACTGTTTTTT
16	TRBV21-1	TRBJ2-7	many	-	CASSKGTGQMTYEQYF	TGTGCCAGCAGCAAGGGTACAGGGCAAATGACCTACGAGCAGTACTTC
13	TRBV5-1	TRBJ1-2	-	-	CASSSDSGYGYTF	TGCGCCAGCAGCTCGGACAGCGGCTATGGCTACACCTTC
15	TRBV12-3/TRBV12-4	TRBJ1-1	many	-	CASSLEAGRNTEAFF	TGTGCCAGCAGTTTAGAGGCAGGCCGGAACACTGAAGCTTTCTTT
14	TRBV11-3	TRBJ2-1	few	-	CASSPGVGVGEQFF	TGTGCCAGCAGCCCTGGGGTGGGAGTAGGTGAGCAGTTCTTC
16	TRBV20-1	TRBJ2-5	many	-	CSASLPVRLRRETQYF	TGCAGTGCTAGCCTTCCCGTTAGGCTCCGAAGGGAGACCCAGTACTTC
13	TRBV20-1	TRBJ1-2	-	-	CSARDRQAAGYTF	TGCAGTGCTAGAGATCGACAGGCGGCTGGCTACACCTTC
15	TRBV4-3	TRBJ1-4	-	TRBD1	CASSQETSGGEKLFF	TGCGCCAGCAGCCAAGAGACTTCAGGGGGTGAAAAACTGTTTTTT
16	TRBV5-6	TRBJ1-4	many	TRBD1	CASSYGPGQGYEKLFF	TGTGCCAGCAGTTATGGGCCGGGACAGGGTTATGAAAAACTGTTTTTT
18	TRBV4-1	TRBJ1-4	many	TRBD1	CASRSGTGARLANEKLFF	TGCGCCAGCAGGTCCGGGACAGGGGCAAGATTAGCTAATGAAAAACTGTTTTTT
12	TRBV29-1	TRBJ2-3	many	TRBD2	CSVVRESDTQYF	TGCAGCGTTGTGCGGGAGTCAGATACGCAGTATTTT
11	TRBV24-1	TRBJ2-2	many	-	CATRDTGELFF	TGTGCCACGAGGGACACCGGGGAGCTGTTTTTT
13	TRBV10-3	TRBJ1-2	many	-	CAISDGSNYGYTF	TGTGCCATCAGTGATGGAAGTAACTATGGCTACACCTTC